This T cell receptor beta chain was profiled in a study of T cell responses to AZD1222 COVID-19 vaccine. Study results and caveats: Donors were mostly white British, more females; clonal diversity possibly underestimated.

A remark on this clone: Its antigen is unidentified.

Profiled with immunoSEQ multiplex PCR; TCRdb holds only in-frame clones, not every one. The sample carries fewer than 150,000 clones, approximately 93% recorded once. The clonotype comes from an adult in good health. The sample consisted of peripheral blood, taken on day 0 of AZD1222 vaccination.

This CDR3 is CASSSTLAGASNEQFF. As DNA, the CDR3 is TGTGCCAGCAGTTCGACGCTAGCGGGAGCAAGCAATGAGCAGTTCTTC. V is TRBV6-6 and J is TRBJ2-1, with 10 bases matching TRBD2. V dropped 4 bases and J dropped 6; count of bases not matched to a gene: 9. Per germline, CDR1 MNHNY and CDR2 SVGAGI (reference sequence). This CDR3 has 16 amino acids.